Described below is a single T cell receptor (beta chain) sequence and its context. Its target antigen remains unknown. Within one base of it there is no much larger clone, and no base qualities were kept. From the cysteine up to the phenylalanine, the CDR3 has a length of 18 residues. Of the read, only the CDR3 DNA is kept; its 54 bases are in frame from base 1. V loses 8 bases of germline sequence and J loses 5 bases, and the interval between the two ends is 25 bases. The germline V gene specifies SGHVS as CDR1 and FNYEAQ as CDR2. The data derive from a study of cytomegalovirus exposure and HLA in healthy donors (dated 2017 in TCRdb). With regard to the full study: An earlier analysis of some 600 of the donors reported 250 to 350 Gb of sequence data and around 100 million unique TCR beta sequences obtained from roughly 180 million T cells. Every discovery cohort repertoire had been produced on one sequencing platform. The study profiled the T cell repertoires of 666 subjects by immunosequencing and related them to cytomegalovirus serostatus. To predict cytomegalovirus infection status, the study brought together high-throughput TCR immunosequencing, statistical association of individual TCRs with disease status, and machine learning. In the later analysis, no new phenotypic data were used to find candidate immune exposures; instead, reliance was placed on TCR beta sequences and their occurrence across donors. To study patterns of TCR occurrence, a later analysis re-analyzed previously published TCR beta repertoires from 666 donors and added high-resolution HLA genotyping. The study aimed to test whether signatures of past pathogen exposure could be identified by cataloging public T cell receptors. Of the 300 to 400 genotyped donors, about 80% fell in the genetic ancestry cluster associated with self-reported Caucasian donors. Across around 400 genotyped donors of the cohort, an average of about 200,000 unique TCR beta nucleotide sequences per donor were sequenced, and roughly 20% of those sequences were non-productive. Both class I and class II loci were covered by HLA typing, at four-digit resolution. An early release that covered more than 550 HLA-typed donors contained approximately 300 gigabases of sequencing data and approximately 85 million unique TCR sequences. About five DR-DQ haplotypes were treated as single units for association and clustering because of strong linkage in the cohort. To decide whether each TCR beta V gene segment behaved as functional or pseudogenic, an earlier analysis of some 570 of the donors relied on high-throughput TCR beta sequencing. Typing coverage varied by locus: about 620-640 donors for A, B, C, DRB1 and DQB1; roughly 520 for DQA1; more than 600 for DPA1; around 490 for DPB1. In addition to the first cohort of approximately 670 subjects, a separate validation cohort of approximately 120 different subjects was used. A later genetic analysis took genome-wide SNP genotypes for about three fifths of the roughly 670 donors and used that subset as a discovery cohort. Donor age, sex, ethnicity and CMV serostatus were collected together with the repertoire data. Points the paper makes about the study in general: Because some donors lacked HLA typing at each locus, the association tests relied only on the typed subset. Because counts were too low, 15 to 20 rarely observed V segments, including chromosome 9 orphons, were excluded from the earlier analysis of 587 of the donors. A further reported finding was that TCR beta sequences accurately predicted the HLA-A and HLA-B alleles for most subjects in the first cohort. In a later analysis, around 17,000 TCR beta sequences were associated with specific HLA alleles at a false discovery rate of 0.05. An association between a missense DCLRE1C variant and V-gene and J-gene trimming of TCR beta chains was found in a later genetic analysis and replicated in an independent cohort. Only TCR beta chains were sequenced in this cohort, and the absence of alpha or paired-chain data limited detectable features. In a later analysis, the rate of TCR association differed among HLA loci, with DRB1 alleles having the most associated TCRs and HLA-C alleles having the fewest. In the study, some 160 TCR beta chains were listed as associated with cytomegalovirus. Immune exposure information for the cohort was limited to CMV serostatus. Cytomegalovirus status was reported to be diagnosed by the classifier with high specificity and sensitivity in both the original and validation cohorts. Roughly uniform sequencing depth across donors was assumed in presence/absence analyses, although this assumption may not hold. Some IMGT-functional V segments, including TRBV6-2 and TRBV6-3, could not be distinguished by the 87-base-pair reads and were therefore excluded. Strong co-occurrence of HLA alleles, especially DR and DQ, made assigning TCR associations to individual alleles difficult. Across donors, most TCR sequences were observed very rarely, whereas some public TCRs were present in many individuals. Compared with equally common non-associated chains, HLA-associated TCR beta chains in a later analysis were more clonally expanded and had lower generation probabilities. Correlated functional status among segregating V segments might be attributable to linkage disequilibrium, but an unknown experimental factor could not be ruled out. Several of the top co-occurrence clusters appeared to be linked to parvovirus B19, influenza, CMV and Epstein-Barr virus, according to a later analysis. Compared with the roughly 700-donor mean, donors in an Asian-associated ancestry cluster had fewer N-insertions in productive TCRs, according to a later genetic analysis. In a later analysis, most CMV-associated TCR beta chains were found to appear HLA-restricted, with HLA associations seemingly driven largely by CMV exposure. Broadly in line with IMGT annotations, most TCR beta V segments showed up in productive rearrangements about 87% or about 30% of the time in an earlier analysis of under 700 of the donors. Three of the identified cytomegalovirus-associated TCR beta chains were confirmed in vitro to be specific for cytomegalovirus antigens. The authors suggested that the approach could potentially be extended to other disease states and immunological phenotypes. A cluster of highly shared sequence variants was judged likely to be a technical artifact of the sequencing pipeline.

The library was built by means of the immunoSEQ multiplex PCR assay. The multiplex PCR relied on a mix of 60 forward primers for TCR Vbeta segments and 13 reverse primers for TCR Jbeta segments. The CDR3 region of rearranged TCR beta genes was amplified from genomic DNA with a multiplex PCR assay. The Illumina HiSeq System was used to sequence the amplified TCR beta libraries as 87-base-pair reads. The original methods were these. A later analysis tallied roughly 80 million unique TCR beta chains across the 666 repertoires, and approximately 12 million of those chains were shared by two or more donors. A nearest-neighbor algorithm error-corrected the raw reads and collapsed the reads into unique sequences, merging closely related sequences to remove PCR and sequencing errors. Alignment of CDR3 sequences to IMGT reference sequences was used to assign V, D and J gene segments. Each retained sequence needed at least a six-nucleotide match to both a V gene segment and a J gene segment. A rearrangement was called productive if the CDR3 had no stop codons and remained in frame with V and J, and every other rearrangement was called non-productive. CDR3 was defined according to IMGT convention as the region running from the second conserved V-encoded cysteine to the conserved J-encoded phenylalanine. The earlier analysis of 500 to 750 of the donors excluded any sequence lacking an unambiguous match to a single V gene segment. In an earlier analysis of approximately 590 of the donors, V segments were called functional above 56.7% productive rearrangements and were called segregating when the between-donor standard deviation exceeded 5%. A statistical classification framework was built to diagnose cytomegalovirus status from the catalog of TCR beta chain sequences. A later analysis assigned V and J genes by comparing TCR nucleotide sequences with IMGT/GENE-DB human TR gene sequences. The TCRdist pipeline was used in a later analysis to assign CDR3 sequences and most-parsimonious VDJ recombination scenarios. In a later analysis, each TCR beta chain was defined by its CDR3 amino acid sequence together with its V-gene family, and reads lacking a unique V-gene family were excluded. To address suspected cross-contamination and a sequencing artifact, a later analysis removed roughly 640 highly shared, low-generation-probability nucleotide sequences. In a later analysis, a clonal expansion index for each public chain was calculated from normalized within-repertoire ranks of inferred template counts. A later analysis computed generation probabilities with a VDJ recombination model fitted to out-of-frame rearrangements, and checked the results against IGoR. In a later analysis, hypergeometric tests were used to score TCR-TCR, TCR-HLA and TCR-CMV co-occurrence, with a repertoire-size bias correction applied to TCR pairs. To estimate false discovery rates, a later analysis permuted the HLA or CMV assignments 20 times. A later analysis grouped co-occurring TCRs with DBSCAN, adding TCRdist sequence similarity when clustering within HLA-allele-positive subsets. For co-occurrence clustering, repertoires with fewer than 30,000 or more than 120,000 public chains were excluded, along with 5 or 6 repertoires with anomalous nucleotide sharing. TCRdb limited this immuneACCESS table to in-frame rearrangements with V and J called. A share of clones is missing; checked studies link under half to unresolved V genes, and the rest is unexplained. Clonal size and the V and J genes are those of that table, whereas D and trimming came from the DNA. The sample contains 100,000 to 150,000 clones, around four fifths of them found a single time. The top ten constitute approximately 4.1% of the sample.

The cohort was made up of several hundred healthy bone marrow donors. Cohort members were all nominally healthy when sampled, although unrecorded immune exposures were likely present. The donor tested CMV seronegative and was one of the 352 seronegative cohort members. A peripheral blood sample was collected from each donor, and TCR beta sequencing was performed on peripheral blood mononuclear cells. The Qiagen DNeasy Blood Extraction Kit was used to extract genomic DNA from the blood cell samples. Recombination joined TRBV7-6 with TRBJ1-6; the D gene remains uncertain. The sequencing sample was made of PBMCs. The TCR originated in a middle-aged woman in good health and CMV-seronegative. For the CDR3, the sequence is CASRLAFGSQKNNSPLHF. The bases read TGTGCCAGCCGGCTCGCCTTCGGGTCGCAAAAGAATAATTCACCCCTCCACTTT.